This T cell receptor (beta chain) emerged from a study of blood T cell repertoires in COVID-19 (dated by TCRdb to the early 2020s). With respect to the entire study: Samples from collaborators originated in the United States, Italy and Spain and spanned both the acute and convalescent phases of COVID-19. The material from the prospective study consisted of cDNA or gDNA derived from T cells, B-cell-depleted T cells, or PBMCs. Subjects who had been exposed to COVID-19, were actively infected with it, or had recovered from it provided the deeply sampled blood TCRbeta repertoires that made up the dataset. The repertoires were made available in a free public database intended to serve as a resource for research on the immune response to SARS-CoV-2. Samples were obtained from the ongoing ImmuneRACE study (first 160 participants) and from roughly 1,300 subjects provided by 6 global collaborators. Nearly every sample came with metadata listing a de-identified subject ID, COVID-19 status, age in years and sex. Where HLA class I and class II types were available, the types were taken from metadata supplied by the sample provider, not from assay-based typing. Broader findings and caveats from the paper: Clinical and demographic metadata were provided uncurated, with the amount varying by source and participant.

Trimming removed 4 bases from V and 9 bases from J, leaving 19 bases between the germline ends. CDR1 MDHEN and CDR2 SYDVKM were looked up in the germline V gene. The CDR3 spans 15 residues, from the cysteine through the phenylalanine. Solely the CDR3 DNA is kept, with 45 bases framed from the first base. Note on this clone: No cognate antigen has been identified for it. No much larger clone exists at a distance of one base, and base qualities are not known.

Each collaborating institution followed its own protocols to collect whole blood in K2EDTA tubes. For TCRbeta analysis, collaborators shipped samples as frozen whole blood, isolated PBMCs, or DNA extracted from either of those sample types. TCRbeta CDR3 regions were amplified from genomic DNA using the immunoSEQ Assay, a bias-controlled multiplex PCR. In the original analysis: The number of nucleated cells in each sample was estimated from the amplification of reference gene primers within the assay. Sequence reads were collapsed and filtered to measure the absolute abundance of every unique TCRbeta CDR3 rearrangement. Productive Simpson clonality was computed per sample as the square root of Simpson's diversity index over productive rearrangements. TCRdb stores this immuneACCESS table with in-frame sequences only. Part of the clones is absent; in the studies checked, under half of the shortfall reflects unresolved V genes, and no reason is known for the rest. D and trimming were read from the DNA, whereas the V and J calls and clone size are those reported in that table. The sample table contains about 190,000 clones; only one count was recorded for approximately 79% of them. Clones ranked in the top ten supply 9.5% to 15% of the sample.

The V and J segments used are TRBV28 and TRBJ2-1, with a weak D call of TRBD2 (6 bases match). The sequence came from a woman between 45 and 60 years old with acute or convalescent COVID-19. Sequenced sample: peripheral blood. The DNA sequence is given as TGTGCCAGCAGTTCCTTTAACGGGAGATCAGGTGAGCAGTTCTTC. Translation gives CASSSFNGRSGEQFF.